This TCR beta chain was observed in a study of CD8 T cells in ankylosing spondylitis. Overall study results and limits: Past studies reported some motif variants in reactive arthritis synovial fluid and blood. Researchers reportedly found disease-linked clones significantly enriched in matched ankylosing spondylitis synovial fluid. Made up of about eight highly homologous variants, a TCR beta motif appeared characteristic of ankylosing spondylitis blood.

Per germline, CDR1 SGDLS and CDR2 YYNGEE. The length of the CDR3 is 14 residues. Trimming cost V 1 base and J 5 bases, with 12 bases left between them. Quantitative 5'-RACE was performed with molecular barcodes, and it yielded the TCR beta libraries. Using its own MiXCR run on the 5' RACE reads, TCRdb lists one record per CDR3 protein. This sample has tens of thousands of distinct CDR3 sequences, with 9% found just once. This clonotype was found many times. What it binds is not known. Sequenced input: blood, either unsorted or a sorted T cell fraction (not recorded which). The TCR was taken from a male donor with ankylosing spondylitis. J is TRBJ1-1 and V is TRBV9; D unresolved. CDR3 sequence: CASSVITSGTEAFF. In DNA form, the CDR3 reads TGTGCCAGCAGCGTAATTACCTCGGGGACTGAAGCTTTCTTT. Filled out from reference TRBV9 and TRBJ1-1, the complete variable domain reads DSGVTQTPKHLITATGQRVTLRCSPRSGDLSVYWYQQSLDQGLQFLIQYYNGEERAKGNILERFSAQQFPDLHSELNLSSLELGDSALYFCASSVITSGTEAFFGQGTRLTVV.